These 2 T cell receptor beta chains were sequenced from one sample in a study of T cell repertoires in cytomegalovirus infection. TCRdb re-analysed the reads in MiXCR, keeping a single row per CDR3 protein. This sample has some 240,000 distinct CDR3 sequences; around 15% occur once, and the top ten carry about half. Material for sequencing was CD8+ T cells from PBMCs. These receptors were obtained from a human donor in good health (CMV status not recorded). Some clones in this sample may be carry-over from other donors' samples.

The rearrangement links TRBV5-1 to TRBJ2-5; 7 positions agree with TRBD1. The trim removed 2 bases at V and 5 bases at J, leaving 6 bases unmatched. CDR1 is SGHRS, CDR2 YFSETQ, per germline. The CDR3 totals 14 residues. The CDR3 DNA reads TGCGCCAGCAGCTTCAGGGGGTCGAAGGAGACCCAGTACTTC. Translated: CASSFRGSKETQYF.

The J gene is TRBJ1-1, the V gene TRBV20-1, with D possibly matching TRBD1 (5 bases). CDR3 length: 13 residues. The germline gives CDR1 DFQATT, CDR2 SNEGSKA (reference sequence). V was clipped by 0 bases and J by 8 bases, with 13 bases between them. The CDR3 is CSARDLGAYEAFF. CDR3 DNA: TGCAGTGCTAGAGATTTAGGGGCATACGAAGCTTTCTTT.